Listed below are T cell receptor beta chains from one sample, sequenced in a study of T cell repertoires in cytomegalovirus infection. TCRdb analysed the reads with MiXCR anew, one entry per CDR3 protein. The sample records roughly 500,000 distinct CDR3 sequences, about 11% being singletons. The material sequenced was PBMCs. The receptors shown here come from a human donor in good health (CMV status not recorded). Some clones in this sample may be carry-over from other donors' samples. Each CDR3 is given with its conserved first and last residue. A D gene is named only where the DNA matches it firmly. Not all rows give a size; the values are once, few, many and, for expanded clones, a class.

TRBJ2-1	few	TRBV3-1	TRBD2	TGTGCCAGCAGCCAAGGACTAGCTTCCAATGAGCAGTTCTTC	CASSQGLASNEQFF
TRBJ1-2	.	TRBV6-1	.	TGTGCCAGCAGTGAAGCGCGAGTGGGCACCTTTCGCTATGGCTACACCTTC	CASSEARVGTFRYGYTF
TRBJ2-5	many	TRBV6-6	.	TGTGCCAGCACCTACTCTGCTAGTCAAGAGACCCAGTACTTC	CASTYSASQETQYF
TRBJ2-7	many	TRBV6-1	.	TGTGCCAGCAGTGAAGCGCTTGAGCGGCAGTACTTC	CASSEALERQYF
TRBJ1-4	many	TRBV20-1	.	TGCAGTGCTAGAGACAGGGGTAGCAGTCATGAAAAACTGTTTTTT	CSARDRGSSHEKLFF
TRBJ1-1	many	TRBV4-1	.	TGCGCCAGCAGCCAAGTTTTTACAGGCAGGGGCGGTTCTGAAGCTTTCTTT	CASSQVFTGRGGSEAFF
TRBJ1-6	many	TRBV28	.	TGTGCCAGCAGTTCCCCCGCAGGCTCCTATAATTCACCCCTCCACTTT	CASSSPAGSYNSPLHF
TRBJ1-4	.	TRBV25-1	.	TGTGCCAGCAGCCTCATAAGTGAAAAACTGTTTTTT	CASSLISEKLFF
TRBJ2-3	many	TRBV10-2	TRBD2	TGCGCCAGCACCCGGGAGGCGGGAAGATTCACAGATACGCAGTATTTT	CASTREAGRFTDTQYF
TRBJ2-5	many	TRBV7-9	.	TGTGCCAGCAGCTTAGAATTACTACCCCCGCACTTC	CASSLELLPPHF
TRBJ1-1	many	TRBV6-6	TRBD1	TGTGCCAGCAGCCTACAGGGGCTTATGAACACTGAAGCTTTCTTT	CASSLQGLMNTEAFF
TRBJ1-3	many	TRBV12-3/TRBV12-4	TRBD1	TGTGCCAGCAGTTTAGCGCGGGACAGGACTTCTGGAAACACCATATATTTT	CASSLARDRTSGNTIYF
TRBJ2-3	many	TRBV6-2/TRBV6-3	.	TGTGCCAGCTCCAGTGGCACAGATACGCAGTATTTT	CASSSGTDTQYF
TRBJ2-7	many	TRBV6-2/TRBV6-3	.	TGTGCCAGCAGTTACTCGGCAGGGACAACCTCCTACGAGCAGTACTTC	CASSYSAGTTSYEQYF
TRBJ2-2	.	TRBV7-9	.	TGTGCCAGCAGCTTAGGAATCACCGGGAAGCTGTTTTTT	CASSLGITGKLFF
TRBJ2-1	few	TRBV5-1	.	TGCGCCAGCAGCTTGGCCTATAGACGGGACAATGAGCAGTTCTTC	CASSLAYRRDNEQFF
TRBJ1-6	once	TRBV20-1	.	TGCAGTGCTAGAGATCTTTTGGGGGATTCACCCCTCCACTTT	CSARDLLGDSPLHF
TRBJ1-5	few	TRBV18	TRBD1	TGTGCCAGCTCACCAAACAGGGGAAATCAGCCCCAGCATTTT	CASSPNRGNQPQHF
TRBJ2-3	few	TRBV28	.	TGTGCCAGCAAGACCGCCACAGATACGCAGTATTTT	CASKTATDTQYF
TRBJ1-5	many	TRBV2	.	TGTGCCAACTCGGCAGGGCGGTGGCAGCCCCAGCATTTT	CANSAGRWQPQHF
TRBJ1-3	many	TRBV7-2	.	TGTGCCAGCCGAAAGGATACCAGCTCTGGAAACACCATATATTTT	CASRKDTSSGNTIYF
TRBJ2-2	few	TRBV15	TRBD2	TGTGCCACCAGCAGAGGGGGGACTAGCGTGAACACCGGGGAGCTGTTTTTT	CATSRGGTSVNTGELFF
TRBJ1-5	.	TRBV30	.	TGTGCCTGGAGTGTAGGTCTCAGCAATCAGCCCCAGCATTTT	CAWSVGLSNQPQHF
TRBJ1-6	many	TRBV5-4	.	TGTGCCAGCAGCTCAGGACAGAAGGGTAATTCACCCCTCCACTTT	CASSSGQKGNSPLHF
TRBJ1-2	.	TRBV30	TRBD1	TGTGTCTCGCAGGGGGTATTCTATGGCTACACCTTC	CVSQGVFYGYTF
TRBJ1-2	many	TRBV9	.	TGTGCCAGCAGCGCACAACAGGGAACGACTATGGTCTATGGCTACACCTTC	CASSAQQGTTMVYGYTF
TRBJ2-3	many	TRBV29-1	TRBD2	TGCAGCGTGGGTATCGGGACTAGCGACACAGATACGCAGTATTTT	CSVGIGTSDTDTQYF
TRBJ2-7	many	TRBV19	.	TGTGCCAGTAGTATATCGGTCCCCAACGAGCAGTACTTC	CASSISVPNEQYF
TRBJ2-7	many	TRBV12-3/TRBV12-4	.	TGTGCCAGCAGTTTCGACAGCTCCTACGAGCAGTACTTC	CASSFDSSYEQYF
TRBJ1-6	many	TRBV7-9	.	TGTGCCAGCAGCAAACAGGGCGACTACTCACCCCTCCACTTT	CASSKQGDYSPLHF
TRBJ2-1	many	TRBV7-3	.	TGTGCCAGCAGCTCAGAAGGGTCGACCTTAAATGAGCAGTTCTTC	CASSSEGSTLNEQFF
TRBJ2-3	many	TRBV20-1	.	TGCAGTGCTAGAGAAAGGTCGCTAGCTGGGTTAGATACGCAGTATTTT	CSARERSLAGLDTQYF
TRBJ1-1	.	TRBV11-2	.	TGTGCCAGCAGCCGTAGTTGGGGTGAAGCTTTCTTT	CASSRSWGEAFF
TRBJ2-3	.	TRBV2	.	TGTGCCAGCAACGGGGGAGCCCACACAGATACGCAGTATTTT	CASNGGAHTDTQYF
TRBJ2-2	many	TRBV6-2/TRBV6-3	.	TGTGCCAGCAGTTACCGGAGGGGAACCGGGGAGCTGTTTTTT	CASSYRRGTGELFF
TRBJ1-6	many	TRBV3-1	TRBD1	TGTGCCACCTCAAGGGACAGGGGAGAATCACCCCTCCACTTT	CATSRDRGESPLHF
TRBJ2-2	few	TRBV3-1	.	TGTGCCAGCAGCCAAGATGGGAGGTACCCTCCCACCGGGGAGCTGTTTTTT	CASSQDGRYPPTGELFF
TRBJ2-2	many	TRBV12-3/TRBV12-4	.	TGTGCCAGCAGATCAAGAGGAAGAAACACCGGGGAGCTGTTTTTT	CASRSRGRNTGELFF
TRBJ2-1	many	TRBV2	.	TGTGCCAGCAACCAACCTGACAATGAGCAGTTCTTC	CASNQPDNEQFF
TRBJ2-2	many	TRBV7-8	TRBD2	TGTGCCAGCAGCTCCGGACTAGCGGGACCCGCGAACACCGGGGAGCTGTTTTTT	CASSSGLAGPANTGELFF
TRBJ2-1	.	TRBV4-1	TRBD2	TGCGCCAGCAGCGATCGTGCCCTAGCGGCGACCTACAATGAGCAGTTCTTC	CASSDRALAATYNEQFF
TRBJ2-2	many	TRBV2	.	TGTGCCAGCAACTGGTTACTGAACACCGGGGAGCTGTTTTTT	CASNWLLNTGELFF
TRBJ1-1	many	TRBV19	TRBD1	TGTGCCAGTAGGCACAGGAGACAGGGGGAAATGAACACTGAAGCTTTCTTT	CASRHRRQGEMNTEAFF
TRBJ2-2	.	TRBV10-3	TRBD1	TGTGCCATCAGTGATTTCGCTAAGGGGACAGGGGGCTACACCGGGGAGCTGTTTTTT	CAISDFAKGTGGYTGELFF
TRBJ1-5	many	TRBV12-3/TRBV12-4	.	TGTGCCAGCAGTCTCCGGGAAGCCAATCAGCCCCAGCATTTT	CASSLREANQPQHF
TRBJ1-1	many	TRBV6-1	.	TGTGCCAGCAGTGACCTTCTGGGGAGCAACACTGAAGCTTTCTTT	CASSDLLGSNTEAFF
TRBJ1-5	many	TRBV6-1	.	TGTGCCAGCAGTCCTGACTGGAGCAATCAGCCCCAGCATTTT	CASSPDWSNQPQHF
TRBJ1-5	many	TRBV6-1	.	TGTGCCAGCAGTCTCCCTGGGGACAGCAATCAGCCCCAGCATTTT	CASSLPGDSNQPQHF
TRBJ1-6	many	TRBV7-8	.	TGTGCCAGCAGCTTAGTGGCAGTCTCCAATTCACCCCTCCACTTT	CASSLVAVSNSPLHF
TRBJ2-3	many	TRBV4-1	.	TGCGCCAGCAGCCATGTAGGTAGCCTCACAGATACGCAGTATTTT	CASSHVGSLTDTQYF